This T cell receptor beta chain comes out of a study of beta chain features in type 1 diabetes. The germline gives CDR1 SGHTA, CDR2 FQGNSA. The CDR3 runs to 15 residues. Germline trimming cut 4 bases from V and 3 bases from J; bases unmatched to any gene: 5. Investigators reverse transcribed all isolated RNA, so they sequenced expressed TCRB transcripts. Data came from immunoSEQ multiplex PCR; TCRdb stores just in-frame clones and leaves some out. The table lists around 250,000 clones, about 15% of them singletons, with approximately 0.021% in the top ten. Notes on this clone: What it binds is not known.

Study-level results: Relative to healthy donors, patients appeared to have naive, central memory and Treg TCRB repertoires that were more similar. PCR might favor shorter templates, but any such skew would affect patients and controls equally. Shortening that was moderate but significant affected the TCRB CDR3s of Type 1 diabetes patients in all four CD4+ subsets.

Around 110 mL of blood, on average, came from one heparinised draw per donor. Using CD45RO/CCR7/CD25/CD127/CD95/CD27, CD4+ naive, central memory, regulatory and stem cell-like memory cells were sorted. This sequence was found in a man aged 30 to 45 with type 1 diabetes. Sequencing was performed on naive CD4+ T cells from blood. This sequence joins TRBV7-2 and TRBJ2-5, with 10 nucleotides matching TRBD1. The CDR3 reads CASSSPDRGEETQYF. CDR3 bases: TGTGCCAGCAGCTCTCCGGACAGGGGGGAAGAGACCCAGTACTTC.